This T cell receptor (beta chain) was recovered during a study of cytomegalovirus exposure and HLA in healthy donors. Study details: Earlier results showed roughly 110 million unique TCR beta sequences derived from some 180 million T cells. Findings and limits, study-wide: Most TCRs appeared rarely, but some public TCRs recurred in many donors. TCR beta chains numbering 164 were designated cytomegalovirus-associated.

PCR used 60 Vbeta primers and 13 Jbeta primers. The repertoire was sequenced with immunoSEQ multiplex PCR; TCRdb's copy has only in-frame clones and lacks some. The sample's table shows under 65,000 clones. As regards this clone: Its antigen is not known.

V gave up 4 bases and J gave up 1 base, with 10 bases separating them. The germline CDR1 and CDR2 sequences are MNHEY and SMNVEV (reference sequence). This CDR3 has 14 amino acids. The chain has TRBV27 and TRBJ1-1; possibly TRBD1 for D (6 bases). What was sequenced was PBMCs. The sequence was obtained from a woman aged 18-29 years in good health and CMV-seronegative. CDR3 coding DNA: TGTGCCAGCAGTTGGTACAGGGAGAACACTGAAGCTTTCTTT. Translated: CASSWYRENTEAFF.